The rows below give T cell receptor beta chains drawn from one sample of a study of vaccination and CD4 T cells after COVID-19. Each CDR3 protein gets one entry after TCRdb re-called the PCR reads with MiXCR. Of roughly 9,300 distinct CDR3 sequences listed, 59% are singletons. Their specific antigens are unknown. Sample: CD4+ T cells from blood, cultured in vitro. These receptor sequences come from a human donor who had recovered from COVID-19. Each CDR3 is given with its conserved first and last residue. Each record gives: D gene, V gene, clone size, J gene, CDR3 DNA, CDR3 protein. A D gene is named only where the DNA matches it firmly. The size of a clone is reported for some rows only, either as once, few or many, or as a class for expanded clones.

-	TRBV7-2	-	TRBJ1-1	TGTGCCAGCAGCTCGGGACAAGATCACACTGAAGCTTTCTTT	CASSSGQDHTEAFF
TRBD1	TRBV11-3	-	TRBJ1-2	TGTGCCAGCAGCTTGCGGGTGGGACAGGGAAGCGGCTATGGCTACACCTTC	CASSLRVGQGSGYGYTF
-	TRBV5-1	-	TRBJ2-2	TGCGCCAGCAGCTTGGCGGAGGCGAACACCGGGGAGCTGTTTTTT	CASSLAEANTGELFF
TRBD1	TRBV24-1	-	TRBJ2-7	TGTGCCACCAGTCGAGGACAGGGGGCATACGAGCAGTACTTC	CATSRGQGAYEQYF
TRBD1	TRBV27	-	TRBJ2-3	TGTGCCAGCAGTTCATCGGGACAGGGAGAGGATACGCAGTATTTT	CASSSSGQGEDTQYF
-	TRBV6-1	few	TRBJ1-2	TGTGCCAGCCCCCCAGGCTCTACTAACTATGGCTACACCTTC	CASPPGSTNYGYTF
-	TRBV7-6	few	TRBJ2-3	TGTGCCAGCAGCTTAGGGGTAGATACGCAGTATTTT	CASSLGVDTQYF
-	TRBV20-1	-	TRBJ2-3	TGCAGTGCTAGGTACACAGATACGCAGTATTTT	CSARYTDTQYF
-	TRBV27	-	TRBJ2-6	TGTGCCAGCAGTCCTCTCCGGGGCACTGGGGCCAACGTCCTGACTTTC	CASSPLRGTGANVLTF
-	TRBV30	-	TRBJ2-2	TGTGCCTGGATGGAGGGTCCGGGGGACACCGGGGAGCTGTTTTTT	CAWMEGPGDTGELFF
TRBD1	TRBV20-1	-	TRBJ1-1	TGCAGTGCTAGAAGGACAGGGGAGGTGGTTTCTACTGAAGCTTTCTTT	CSARRTGEVVSTEAFF
TRBD2	TRBV20-1	once	TRBJ2-7	TGCAGTGCTGGGGTCGGACTAGCGGGAAGCTCCTACGAGCAGTACTTC	CSAGVGLAGSSYEQYF
-	TRBV5-3	-	TRBJ2-1	TGTGCCAGAAGCTCCCCAGGGGCGAGCTCCTACAATGAGCAGTTCTTC	CARSSPGASSYNEQFF
TRBD1	TRBV20-1	-	TRBJ2-1	TGCAGTGGTGAGACAGGGGGTTGGAATGAGCAGTTCTTC	CSGETGGWNEQFF
TRBD2	TRBV11-2	-	TRBJ2-7	TGTGCCAGCAGTCACTCGGGGGGGTCCTACGAGCAGTACTTC	CASSHSGGSYEQYF
-	TRBV20-1	few	TRBJ1-6	TGCAGTGCTAGTACAGGGAATTCACCCCTCCACTTT	CSASTGNSPLHF
TRBD2	TRBV7-2	-	TRBJ2-3	TGTGCCAGCAGCTTAACGGGAGGACCAGATACGCAGTATTTT	CASSLTGGPDTQYF
TRBD1	TRBV7-6	-	TRBJ1-1	TGTGCCAGCAGCTTAGGGGGCAGGGGGACTGAAGCTTTCTTT	CASSLGGRGTEAFF
-	TRBV6-2/TRBV6-3	-	TRBJ2-3	TGTGCCAGCGGAAATTCGGATACGCAGTATTTT	CASGNSDTQYF
-	TRBV6-1	-	TRBJ1-5	TGTGCCAGCAGCCCCCGGGACAGCAATCAGCCCCAGCATTTT	CASSPRDSNQPQHF
-	TRBV2	-	TRBJ1-1	TGTGCCAGCAGCCACAGGACTCCGAACACTGAAGCTTTCTTT	CASSHRTPNTEAFF
-	TRBV7-2	-	TRBJ2-1	TGTGCCAGCAGCTTAGAACCCGGACGGGGCCCGGGTGAGCAGTTCTTC	CASSLEPGRGPGEQFF
-	TRBV24-1	once	TRBJ2-3	TGTGCCACCAGTGATTCTCGAGGGTCTGATACGCAGTATTTT	CATSDSRGSDTQYF
-	TRBV6-5	once	TRBJ2-7	TGTGCCAGCAGTTACGGGCAGACATCCTACGAGCAGTACTTC	CASSYGQTSYEQYF
-	TRBV6-1	-	TRBJ2-7	TGTGCCAGCAGGGTGGCGTCGGAGCAGTACTTC	CASRVASEQYF
-	TRBV6-1	-	TRBJ2-3	TGTGCCAGCAGTCGAACCACCACAGATACGCAGTATTTT	CASSRTTTDTQYF
TRBD2	TRBV7-2	-	TRBJ2-7	TGTGCCAGCAGCTCTTACTCTAGCGGGGCGTTACCGCAGTACTTC	CASSSYSSGALPQYF
-	TRBV18	-	TRBJ2-7	TGTGCCAGCTCACCGACGGAGGGACGGTACGAGCAGTACTTC	CASSPTEGRYEQYF
-	TRBV19	-	TRBJ2-1	TGTGCCAGTAGCCACCCCCCAGGGAGGAATGAGCAGTTCTTC	CASSHPPGRNEQFF
-	TRBV15	-	TRBJ2-7	TGTGCCACCAGCAGAGATATCACAGGGTTTAACGAGCAGTACTTC	CATSRDITGFNEQYF
TRBD1	TRBV27	-	TRBJ1-6	TGTGCCAGCAGCCAGGACAGGGGGTTTTCACCCCTCCACTTT	CASSQDRGFSPLHF
-	TRBV6-1	-	TRBJ2-5	TGTGCCAGCAGTCTCACCTCCGGGCCCCAAGAGACCCAGTACTTC	CASSLTSGPQETQYF
-	TRBV28	-	TRBJ2-7	TGTGCCAGCAGCACTACTCCGGGACTCTACGAGCAGTACTTC	CASSTTPGLYEQYF
TRBD1	TRBV30	-	TRBJ1-6	TGTGCCTGGAGTGTGGGACAGGGTTCACCCCTCCACTTT	CAWSVGQGSPLHF
TRBD1	TRBV20-1	few	TRBJ1-2	TGCAGTGCTAGACCACCGGGACAGGGGATCTATGGCTACACCTTC	CSARPPGQGIYGYTF
TRBD2	TRBV9	once	TRBJ2-1	TGTGCCAGCAGCCAGGGACTAGCGGGACCCAATGAGCAGTTCTTC	CASSQGLAGPNEQFF
-	TRBV5-1	few	TRBJ2-7	TGCGCCAGCAGCTCTGACCTAGGGTACGAGCAGTACTTC	CASSSDLGYEQYF
-	TRBV3-1	-	TRBJ1-1	TGTGCCAGCATCCCCACAGGGATGAACACTGAAGCTTTCTTT	CASIPTGMNTEAFF
TRBD2	TRBV20-1	-	TRBJ2-1	TGCGGTGCACGGCCGGGACTAGCTTATCAGGGGAATGAGCAGTTCTTC	CGARPGLAYQGNEQFF
-	TRBV7-8	-	TRBJ2-3	TGTGCCAGCAGCCGCTCTAGGGGTACGCAGTATTTT	CASSRSRGTQYF